This T cell receptor beta chain was captured in a study of beta chain features in type 1 diabetes (dated by TCRdb to the late 2010s). Regarding the study in general: No differences in mean age, gender distribution, total cell number or subset yield were found between patients and healthy donors. Across all samples, some 99 million sorted cells were examined, and cell number per subset correlated strongly with RNA yield. The study compared the TCRB repertoires of sorted circulating CD4+ T cell subsets in recently diagnosed type 1 diabetes patients with those in matched healthy donors. Naive and central memory subsets were obtained from all 30 or so donors, but regulatory and stem cell-like memory subsets were isolated from only 8 patients and about 8 healthy donors.

Paper-wide results and their limitations: PCR may preferentially amplify shorter templates, but because patient and control samples were amplified and corrected together, any resulting skew would affect both groups equally. Naive, central memory and regulatory TCRB repertoires appeared to be more alike among patients than among healthy donors. At VDJ recombination sites, type 1 diabetes patients had fewer insertions and more deleted nucleotides, which implies abnormalities in thymic rearrangement. HLA sub-analyses involved small numbers of individuals, so any influence of HLA type on TCRB rearrangement remained unresolved. A moderate but significant shortening of TCRB CDR3 length was observed in type 1 diabetes patients in all four CD4+ subsets. Because cDNA was sequenced instead of genomic DNA, highly expressing activated cells could be over-represented, though the groups showed no difference in activation or CD3 levels.

All of the isolated RNA was reverse transcribed with the High Capacity cDNA Reverse Transcription Kit, so expressed TCRB transcripts were sequenced. Deep immunoSEQ sequencing was applied to naive, central memory and regulatory T cell samples, giving an average of about 3.57 million total reads per sample. After sorted cells were lysed in RLT buffer, RNA was extracted with DNase-treated RNeasy Micro or Mini kits, with the choice depending on cell number. Each cell subset was processed separately to prevent cross-contamination, with patient and healthy donor samples processed together. TCRB sequences were amplified from cDNA with the immunoSEQ multiplex PCR, producing 87-bp fragments spanning the CDR3 region. Sequencing of the amplicons was performed on the Illumina HiSeq platform. The original methods were these. Synthetic template baselines were used to correct PCR bias computationally, reads within Hamming distance 2 were collapsed, and singletons that could not be merged were discarded. Reads were aligned against IMGT so that V, D and J genes, CDR3 length and insertions or deletions at six rearrangement sites could be assigned. Within each subset, clonotype counts were normalized to sorted cell number, after which true diversity and Gini coefficients were computed with the tcR R package. The overlap coefficient, calculated on TCRB nucleotide sequences, was used to measure repertoire sharing. As a proxy for the pre-selection repertoire, out-of-frame TCRB sequences from naive cells were analyzed. Not all clones reach the TCRdb copy of this immuneACCESS table, which keeps in-frame sequences only. Checked studies attribute under half of the gap to unresolved V genes and leave the rest unexplained. The V and J calls and the clone size are those of that table, but D and trimming were determined from the DNA. The sample contains 600,000 to 750,000 clones, 9.5% to 15% of them found a single time. Of the sample, 0.095% to 0.15% is held by the ten largest clones.

This clone was picked up a small number of times. Its recognized antigen is unknown. There are no base qualities to consult, and no much larger clone falls within one base. A distance of 3 bases separates the germline ends of V and J, which lose 0 bases and 0 bases respectively. The CDR3 numbers 13 residues from cysteine through phenylalanine. The entry retains the CDR3 DNA only, 39 bases that are in frame from base 1. Per the germline V gene, SGDLS is the CDR1 and YYNGEE is the CDR2. Each donor gave one peripheral blood draw, averaging roughly 100 mL, which was collected into heparinised tubes. A BD FACSAria II and a panel including CD45RO, CCR7, CD25, CD127, CD95 and CD27 were used to sort naive, central memory, regulatory and stem cell-like memory CD4+ T cells. Every sorted population had a purity above 95%. Right away, PBMCs were isolated by Lymphoprep density gradient centrifugation and were stained directly, with no culture step. Samples were stained and sorted in pairs, with one healthy donor and one patient per experiment, so that batch effects were minimized.

This chain is built from TRBV9 and TRBJ1-2; no confident D gene assignment can be made. The clonotype comes from a man aged 30 to 39 with type 1 diabetes. Material for sequencing was naive CD4+ T cells from blood. The cell subset or site label of this sample denotes: true naive CD4+ T cells. The CDR3 has the sequence CASSVASNYGYTF. The nucleotides read TGTGCCAGCAGCGTAGCCTCTAACTATGGCTACACCTTC.